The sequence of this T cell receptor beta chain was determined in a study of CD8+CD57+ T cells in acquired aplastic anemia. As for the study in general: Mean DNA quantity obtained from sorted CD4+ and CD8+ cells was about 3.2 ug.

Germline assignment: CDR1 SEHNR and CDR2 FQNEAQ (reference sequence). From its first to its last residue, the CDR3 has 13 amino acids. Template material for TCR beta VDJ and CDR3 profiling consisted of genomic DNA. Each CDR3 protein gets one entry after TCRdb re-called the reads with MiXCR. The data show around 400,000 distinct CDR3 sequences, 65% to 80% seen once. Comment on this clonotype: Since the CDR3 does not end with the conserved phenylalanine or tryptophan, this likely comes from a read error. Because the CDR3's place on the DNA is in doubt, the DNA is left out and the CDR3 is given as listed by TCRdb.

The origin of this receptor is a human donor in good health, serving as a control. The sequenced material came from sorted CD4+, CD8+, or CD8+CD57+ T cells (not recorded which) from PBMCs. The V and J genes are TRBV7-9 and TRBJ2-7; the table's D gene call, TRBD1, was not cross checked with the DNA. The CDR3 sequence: CASSSPDREEHQY.